Presented here are 5 T cell receptor beta chains from one specimen sequenced in a study of T cell responses to AZD1222 COVID-19 vaccine. Method: immunoSEQ multiplex PCR; TCRdb's copy keeps in-frame clones and lacks some. This sample has about 100,000 clones, with around 90% found just once. The sequenced sample was peripheral blood, obtained on day 0 of MenACWY control vaccination. The origin of the receptors is an adult in good health.

This clone has just one count. The CDR3 DNA is TGTGCCAGCAGTTCCCGCGAGGAAGCTTTCTTT. This translates into CASSSREEAFF. The chain carries TRBV6-1 and TRBJ1-1; D unclear. CDR1 and CDR2 from the germline V gene are MNHNS and SASEGT. With 5 bases removed from V and 8 bases from J, the gap between germline ends came to 9 bases. The CDR3 covers 11 residues.

The sample holds one count of this clone. DNA for the CDR3: TGTGCCGACAGGGGACCGTCCGAGCAGTACTTC. Its protein product is CADRGPSEQYF. The chain recombines TRBV25-1 with TRBJ2-7, with TRBD1 matching 8 bases. This CDR3 comprises 11 residues. Trimming removed 11 bases from V and 6 bases from J; junction bases left unmatched: 6. Per germline, CDR1 MGHDK and CDR2 SYGVNS.

This clone was observed a single time. This chain joins TRBV5-1 and TRBJ1-1, with a possible D match to TRBD1 (5 bases). With 4 bases removed from V and 0 bases from J, the gap between germline ends came to 13 bases. Germline V lookup: CDR1 SGHRS, CDR2 YFSETQ. The CDR3 length is 15 residues. The CDR3 loop reads CASSILGHMNTEAFF. The CDR3 nucleotides are TGCGCCAGCAGCATTCTCGGACATATGAACACTGAAGCTTTCTTT.

The chain uses TRBV25-1 and TRBJ2-7, with TRBD1 matching over 8 bases. Trimming took 4 bases from V and 1 from J; bases not matched to a gene: 9. The CDR3 is made up of 16 amino acids. Germline V lookup: CDR1 MGHDK, CDR2 SYGVNS. The CDR3 coding sequence is TGTGCCAGCAGTGGCGGAGGGACAGGTCTATCCTACGAGCAGTACTTC. Translated: CASSGGGTGLSYEQYF.

This rearrangement joins TRBV4-2 to TRBJ2-5; tentative D call: TRBD1 (6 bases). The CDR3 runs 13 residues. The V end was cut by 3 bases, the J end by 5 bases, with 10 bases between. Germline V gene lookup returns CDR1 LGHNA and CDR2 YNFKEQ. The CDR3 here is CASSQYDRETQYF. CDR3 coding DNA: TGTGCCAGCAGCCAGTATGACAGGGAGACCCAGTACTTC.